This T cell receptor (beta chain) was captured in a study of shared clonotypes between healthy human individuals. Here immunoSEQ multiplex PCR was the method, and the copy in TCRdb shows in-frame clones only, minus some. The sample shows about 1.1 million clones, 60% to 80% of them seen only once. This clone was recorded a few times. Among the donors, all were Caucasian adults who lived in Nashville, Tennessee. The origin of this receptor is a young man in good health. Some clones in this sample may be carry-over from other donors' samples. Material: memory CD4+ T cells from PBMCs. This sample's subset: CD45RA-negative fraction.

The DNA of the CDR3 is TGTGCCAGCAGTAGTGGAGATGAGGGCACAGATACGCAGTATTTT. Translating gives CASSSGDEGTDTQYF. This rearrangement joins TRBV11-3 to TRBJ2-3; D remains unclear. Trimming shortened V by 6 bases and J by 1 base, and 14 bases separated the two germline ends. Germline V CDR1 and CDR2: SGHNT, YENEEA. The CDR3 is made up of 15 amino acids.